The clone carrying this T cell receptor beta chain occurred once. The V and J ends lost 8 bases and 4 bases respectively, with 17 bases between them. CDR1 and CDR2 from the germline V gene are LNHNV and YYDKDF (reference sequence). CDR3 length equals 15 residues. Participants were aged about 18 to 95 years, lived in around 25 US areas, and enrolled virtually. Assignment of participants to cohorts was predicated upon participant-reported clinical history. Sequencing used immunoSEQ multiplex PCR; TCRdb keeps in-frame clones, though not all of them. The table lists 140,000 to 150,000 clones, approximately 88% of them singletons. The data were taken from a study of blood T cell repertoires in COVID-19. Across the whole study: T cells, B-cell-depleted T cells, or PBMCs supplied cDNA or gDNA.

The receptor was derived from a woman aged 25 to 39 with acute COVID-19. Sequenced input: PBMCs or T cells enriched from blood (not recorded which). The genes are TRBV15 and TRBJ1-4, with a possible D match to TRBD1 (5 bases). CDR3 protein: CATAQALWNNEKLFF. The CDR3 nucleotides are TGTGCCACCGCACAGGCTCTCTGGAATAATGAAAAACTGTTTTTT.